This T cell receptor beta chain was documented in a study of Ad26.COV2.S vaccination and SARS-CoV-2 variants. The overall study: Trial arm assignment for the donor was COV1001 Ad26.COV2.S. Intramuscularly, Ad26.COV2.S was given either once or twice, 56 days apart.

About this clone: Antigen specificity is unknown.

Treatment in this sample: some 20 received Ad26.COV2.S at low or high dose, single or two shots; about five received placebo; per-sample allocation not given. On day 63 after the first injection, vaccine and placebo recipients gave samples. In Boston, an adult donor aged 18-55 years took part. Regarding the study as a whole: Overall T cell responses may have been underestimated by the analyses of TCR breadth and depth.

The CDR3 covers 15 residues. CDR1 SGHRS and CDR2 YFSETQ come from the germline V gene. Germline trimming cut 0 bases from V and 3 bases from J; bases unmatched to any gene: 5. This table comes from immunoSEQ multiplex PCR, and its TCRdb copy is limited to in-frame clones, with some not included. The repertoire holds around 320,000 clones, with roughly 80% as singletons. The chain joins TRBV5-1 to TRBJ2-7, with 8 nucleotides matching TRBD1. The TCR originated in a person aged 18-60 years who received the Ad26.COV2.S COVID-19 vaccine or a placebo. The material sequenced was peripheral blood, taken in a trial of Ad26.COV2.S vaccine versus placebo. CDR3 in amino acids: CASSLAGTGSYEQYF. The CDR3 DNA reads TGCGCCAGCAGCTTGGCCGGGACAGGAAGCTACGAGCAGTACTTC.